One TCR beta chain is described in this entry. Antigen specificity is unknown. Trimming stripped 3 bases from V and 10 bases from J, with 13 bases between. The CDR3 length is 12 residues. Germline V lookup: CDR1 DFQATT, CDR2 SNEGSKA (reference sequence). This record belongs to a study of post-analysis software for immune sequencing data. For the study at large: Patients with relapsing-remitting, secondary progressive and progressive-relapsing multiple sclerosis courses were all represented.

Findings and caveats of the study: TRBV5-6, TRBV5-1 and TRBV20-1 were among five TRBV segments more frequent in patients than controls. Controls had significantly higher normalized Chao1 diversity than multiple sclerosis patients. By F measure, strong co-clustering occurred among samples prepared in the same batch.

Unique molecular identifiers had been added to the TCR beta cDNA libraries. Each sample of roughly 0.9 to 11 million input T cells yielded roughly 500,000 cDNA molecules, so each molecule approximated one T cell. TCRdb itself ran the PCR reads through MiXCR, one entry per CDR3 protein. The sample lists about 430,000 distinct CDR3 sequences, 35% to 45% occurring once. The clonotype originates from a girl aged 2-9 years with multiple sclerosis. The sample comprised blood. The rearrangement links TRBV20-1 to TRBJ2-1; D is undetermined. The CDR3 loop is CSASLTTGEQFF. DNA of the CDR3: TGCAGTGCTAGCTTGACGACCGGGGAGCAGTTCTTC.